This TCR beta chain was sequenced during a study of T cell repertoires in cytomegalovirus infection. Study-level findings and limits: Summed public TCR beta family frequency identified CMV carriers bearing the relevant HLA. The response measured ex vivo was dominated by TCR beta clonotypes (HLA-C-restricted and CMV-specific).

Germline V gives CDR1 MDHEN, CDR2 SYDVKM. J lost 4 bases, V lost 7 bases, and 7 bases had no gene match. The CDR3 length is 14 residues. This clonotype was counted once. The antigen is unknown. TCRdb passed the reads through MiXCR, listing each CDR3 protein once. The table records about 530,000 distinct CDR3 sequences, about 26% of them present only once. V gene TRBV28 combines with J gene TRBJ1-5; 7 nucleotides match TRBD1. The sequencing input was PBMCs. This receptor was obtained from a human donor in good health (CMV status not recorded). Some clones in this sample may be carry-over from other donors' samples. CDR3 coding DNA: TGTGCCAGCACGGGGACAGTTCCTAATCAGCCCCAGCATTTT. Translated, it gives CASTGTVPNQPQHF.